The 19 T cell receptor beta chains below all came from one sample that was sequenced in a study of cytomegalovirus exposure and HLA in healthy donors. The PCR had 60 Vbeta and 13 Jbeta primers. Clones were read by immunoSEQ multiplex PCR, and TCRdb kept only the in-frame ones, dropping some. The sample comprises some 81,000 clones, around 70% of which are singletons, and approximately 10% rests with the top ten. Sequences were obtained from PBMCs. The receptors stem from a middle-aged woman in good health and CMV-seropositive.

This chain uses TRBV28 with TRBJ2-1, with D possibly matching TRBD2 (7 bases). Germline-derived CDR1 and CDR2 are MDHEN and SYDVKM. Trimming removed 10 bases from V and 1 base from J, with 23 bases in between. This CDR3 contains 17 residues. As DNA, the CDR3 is TGTGCCACCAGAGGGGGGGTGGGGATCCTATCCTACAATGAGCAGTTCTTC. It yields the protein CATRGGVGILSYNEQFF.

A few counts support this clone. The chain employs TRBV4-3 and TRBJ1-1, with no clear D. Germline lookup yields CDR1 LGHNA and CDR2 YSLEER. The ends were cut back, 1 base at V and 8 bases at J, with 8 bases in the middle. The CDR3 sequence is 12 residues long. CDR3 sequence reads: CASSQANSEAFF. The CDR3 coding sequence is TGCGCCAGCAGCCAAGCGAACAGCGAAGCTTTCTTT.

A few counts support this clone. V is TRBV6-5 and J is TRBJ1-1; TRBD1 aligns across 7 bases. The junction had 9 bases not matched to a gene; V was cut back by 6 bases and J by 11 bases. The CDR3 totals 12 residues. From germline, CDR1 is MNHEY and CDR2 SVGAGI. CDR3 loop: CASRPQGMDAFF. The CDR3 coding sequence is TGTGCCAGCAGACCACAGGGGATGGATGCTTTCTTT.

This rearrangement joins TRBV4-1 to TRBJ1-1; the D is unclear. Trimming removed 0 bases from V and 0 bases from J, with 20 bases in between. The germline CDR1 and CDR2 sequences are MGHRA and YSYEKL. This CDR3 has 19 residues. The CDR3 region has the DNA TGCGCCAGCAGCCAAGAATCAAAGGGAGAATGGACTGTGAACACTGAAGCTTTCTTT. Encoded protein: CASSQESKGEWTVNTEAFF.

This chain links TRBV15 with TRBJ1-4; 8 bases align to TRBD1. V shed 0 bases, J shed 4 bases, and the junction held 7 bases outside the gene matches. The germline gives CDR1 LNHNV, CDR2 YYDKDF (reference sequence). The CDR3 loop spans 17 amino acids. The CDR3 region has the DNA TGTGCCACCAGCAGAGATTCCCAACAGGGGGGTAATGAAAAACTGTTTTTT. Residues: CATSRDSQQGGNEKLFF.

CDR3 nucleotides: TGTGCCAGCACCGGGACAGGGGGATACGAGCAGTACTTC. Protein product: CASTGTGGYEQYF. V is TRBV28 and J is TRBJ2-7; 11 bases are shared with TRBD1. CDR1 is MDHEN, CDR2 SYDVKM, per germline. The J segment lost 4 bases and the V segment lost 7 bases, leaving 3 bases of the junction unmatched. This CDR3 comprises 13 residues. The full variable domain, completed using reference TRBV28 and TRBJ2-7, is DVKVTQSSRYLVKRTGEKVFLECVQDMDHENMFWYRQDPGLGLRLIYFSYDVKMKEKGDIPEGYSVSREKKERFSLILESASTNQTSMYLCASTGTGGYEQYFGPGTRLTVT.

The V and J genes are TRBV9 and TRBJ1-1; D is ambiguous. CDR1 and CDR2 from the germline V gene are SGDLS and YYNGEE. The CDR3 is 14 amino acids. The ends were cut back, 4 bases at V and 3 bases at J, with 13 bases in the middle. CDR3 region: CASSPRSRDTEAFF. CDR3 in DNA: TGTGCCAGCAGCCCCCGGTCGAGGGACACTGAAGCTTTCTTT.

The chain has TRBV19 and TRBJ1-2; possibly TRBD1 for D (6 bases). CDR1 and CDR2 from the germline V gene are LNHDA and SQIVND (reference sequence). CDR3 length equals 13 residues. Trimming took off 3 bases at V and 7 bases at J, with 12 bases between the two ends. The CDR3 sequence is CASSIGTFAGYTF. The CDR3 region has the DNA TGTGCCAGTAGTATTGGGACATTTGCTGGCTACACCTTC. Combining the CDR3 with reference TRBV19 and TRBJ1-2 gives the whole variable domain DGGITQSPKYLFRKEGQNVTLSCEQNLNHDAMYWYRQDPGQGLRLIYYSQIVNDFQKGDIAEGYSVSREKKESFPLTVTSAQKNPTAFYLCASSIGTFAGYTFGSGTRLTVV.

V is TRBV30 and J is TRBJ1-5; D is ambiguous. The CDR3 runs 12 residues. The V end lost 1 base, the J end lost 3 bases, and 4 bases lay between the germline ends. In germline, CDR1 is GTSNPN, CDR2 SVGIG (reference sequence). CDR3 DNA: TGTGCCTGGAGTGCTCCCAATCAGCCCCAGCATTTT. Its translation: CAWSAPNQPQHF.

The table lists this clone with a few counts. In DNA form, the CDR3 reads TGTGCCTGGAGTTACCTTAACAGGGATAACAATGAGCAGTTCTTC. Its protein product is CAWSYLNRDNNEQFF. The rearrangement uses TRBV30 and TRBJ2-1; D perhaps matches TRBD1 (6 bases). Germline CDR1 and CDR2: GTSNPN and SVGIG (reference sequence). The V and J ends lost 2 bases and 5 bases respectively, with 16 bases between them. The CDR3 has 15 amino acids. Full variable domain (missing parts from reference TRBV30 and TRBJ2-1): SQTIHQWPATLVQPVGSPLSLECTVEGTSNPNLYWYRQAAGRGLQLLFYSVGIGQISSEVPQNLSASRPQDRQFILSSKKLLLSDSGFYLCAWSYLNRDNNEQFFGPGTRLTVL.

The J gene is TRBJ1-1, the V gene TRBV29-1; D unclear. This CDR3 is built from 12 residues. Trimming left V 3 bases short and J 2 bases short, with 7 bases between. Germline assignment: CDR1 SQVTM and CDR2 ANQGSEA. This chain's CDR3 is CSVDRQNTEAFF. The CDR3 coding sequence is TGCAGCGTTGACAGGCAAAACACTGAAGCTTTCTTT.

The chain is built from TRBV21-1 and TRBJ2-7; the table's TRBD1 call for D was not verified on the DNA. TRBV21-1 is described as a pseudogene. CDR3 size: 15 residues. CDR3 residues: CASSRRDRGGHEQYF. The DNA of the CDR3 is TGTGCCAGCAGCAGAAGGGACAGGGGAGGGCACGAGCAGTACTTC.

The CDR3 sequence: CASSVAPSPVYEQYF. CDR3 coding DNA: TGTGCCAGCAGCGTAGCTCCTAGCCCAGTCTACGAGCAGTACTTC. V and J are TRBV9 and TRBJ2-7, with D tentatively TRBD2 (5 bases). The CDR3 sequence is 15 residues long. Per the germline V gene, CDR1 is SGDLS and CDR2 is YYNGEE. The germline V and J ends were trimmed by 0 bases and 3 bases, with 13 bases remaining between them.

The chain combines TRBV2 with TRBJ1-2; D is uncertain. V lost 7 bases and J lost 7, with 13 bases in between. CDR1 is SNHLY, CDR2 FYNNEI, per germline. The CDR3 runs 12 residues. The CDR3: CASNKREVGYTF. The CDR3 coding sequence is TGTGCCAGCAATAAGAGGGAAGTTGGCTACACCTTC.

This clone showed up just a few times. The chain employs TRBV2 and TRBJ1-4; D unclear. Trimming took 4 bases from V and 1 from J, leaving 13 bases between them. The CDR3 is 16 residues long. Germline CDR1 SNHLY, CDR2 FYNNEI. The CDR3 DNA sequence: TGTGCCAGCAGTGCAGACACACTAGGAACTAATGAAAAACTGTTTTTT. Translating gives CASSADTLGTNEKLFF. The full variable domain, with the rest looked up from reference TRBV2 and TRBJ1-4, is EPEVTQTPSHQVTQMGQEVILRCVPISNHLYFYWYRQILGQKVEFLVSFYNNEISEKSEIFDDQFSVERPDGSNFTLKIRSTKLEDSAMYFCASSADTLGTNEKLFFGSGTQLSVL.

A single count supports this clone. CDR3 in DNA: TGTGCCAGCAGACCCAGGGGAGCGAACACCGGGGAGCTGTTTTTT. Residues: CASRPRGANTGELFF. J is TRBJ2-2 and V is TRBV6-6, with D possibly being TRBD1 (6 bases). Germline CDR1 and CDR2: MNHNY and SVGAGI (reference sequence). The CDR3 is 15 residues long. The V and J ends lost 6 bases and 0 bases respectively, with 11 bases between them.

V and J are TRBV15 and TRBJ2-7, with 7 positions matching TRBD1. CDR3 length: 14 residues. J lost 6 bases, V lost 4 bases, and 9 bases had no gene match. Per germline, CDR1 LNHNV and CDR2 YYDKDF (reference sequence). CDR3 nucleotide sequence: TGTGCCACCAGCACTGGGACAGCCGTCCGCGAGCAGTACTTC. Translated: CATSTGTAVREQYF.

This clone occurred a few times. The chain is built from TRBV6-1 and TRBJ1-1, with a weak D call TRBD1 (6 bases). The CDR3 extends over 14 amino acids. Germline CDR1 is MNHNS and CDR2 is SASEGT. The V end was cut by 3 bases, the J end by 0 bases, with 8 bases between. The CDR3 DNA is TGTGCCAGCAGTGAGACAGGCATGAACACTGAAGCTTTCTTT. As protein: CASSETGMNTEAFF.

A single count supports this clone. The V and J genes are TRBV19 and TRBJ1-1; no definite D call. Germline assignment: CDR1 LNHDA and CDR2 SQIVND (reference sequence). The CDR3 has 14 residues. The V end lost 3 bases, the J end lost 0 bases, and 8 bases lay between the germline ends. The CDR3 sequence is CASSMFPMNTEAFF. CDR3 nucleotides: TGTGCCAGTAGTATGTTCCCTATGAACACTGAAGCTTTCTTT.